The clone carrying this T cell receptor (beta chain) has just a few counts. Its antigen is unknown. From RNA transcripts, TCR beta CDR3 regions were amplified. Using the HTBI primer set, a first-round RT-PCR was run on the TCR CDR3. Each CDR3 protein is one row after TCRdb ran MiXCR on the multiplex PCR reads. The table records 350,000 to 500,000 distinct CDR3 sequences, about an eighth of them present only once. The data were obtained in a study of T cells in Graves' hyperthyroidism and ophthalmopathy. Study observations and caveats: Appearing also in blood were most of the thyroid clonotypes expanded above 0.001.

Under 12 ml fresh peripheral blood yielded the PBMCs. The source material was blood. This receptor was taken from a woman between 18 and 29 years old with Graves' hyperthyroidism.

The CDR3 here is CASSESGRTDTQYF. The DNA of the CDR3 is TGTGCCAGCAGTGAAAGCGGGAGGACAGATACGCAGTATTTT. The V gene is TRBV2, the J gene TRBJ2-3; 9 bases agree with TRBD2. Per germline, CDR1 SNHLY and CDR2 FYNNEI. J gave up 3 bases and V 2 bases, and 0 bases lay outside the gene matches. The CDR3 totals 14 residues.